These 18 T cell receptor beta chains were all obtained from the same sample, sequenced in a study of T cells in Graves' hyperthyroidism and ophthalmopathy. Amplification of TCR beta CDR3 regions used RNA as the template. HTBI primers were employed in a first-round RT-PCR of the TCR CDR3. TCRdb redid the calling of the multiplex PCR reads with MiXCR, one entry per CDR3 protein. The table includes approximately 200,000 distinct CDR3 sequences, around 18% detected once. The sequenced sample consisted of blood. The receptors derive from a man aged 40-49 years with Graves' hyperthyroidism.

This clonotype was observed at least ten times. The rearrangement joins TRBV7-9 to TRBJ2-3, with 8 bases that match TRBD2. Germline CDR1 and CDR2: SEHNR and FQNEAQ (reference sequence). CDR3 length: 14 amino acids. The CDR3, as DNA: TGTGTCCTCACGGCGGGGGGTCGCACAGATACGCAGTATTTT. Amino acids: CVLTAGGRTDTQYF. The full variable domain, its missing parts supplied by reference TRBV7-9 and TRBJ2-3, is DTGVSQNPRHKITKRGQNVTFRCDPISEHNRLYWYRQTLGQGPEFLTYFQNEAQLEKSRLLSDRFSAERPKGSFSTLEIQRTEQGDSAMYLCVLTAGGRTDTQYFGPGTRLTVL.

This clonotype was counted only a few times. This may arise from a read error, as a much more abundant clone is one base away. The chain uses TRBV12-3 or TRBV12-4 and TRBJ1-5; D unclear. The CDR3 is 14 amino acids. The DNA of the CDR3 is TGTGCCAGCAGTTCCCAGGCCGGGAATCAGCCCCAGCGTTTT. It codes for CASSSQAGNQPQRF.

This clonotype was recorded many times. This chain links TRBV18 with TRBJ1-2, with 7 bases matching TRBD1. The germline CDR1 and CDR2 sequences are KGHSH and LQKENI. The CDR3 runs to 16 residues. With V trimmed by 1 base and J by 4 bases, 9 bases remained unmatched. The CDR3 loop is CASSPQRTGGGYGYTF. The CDR3 bases are TGTGCCAGCTCACCACAAAGGACAGGTGGAGGCTATGGCTACACCTTC.

This clonotype appeared many times. The chain joins TRBV30 to TRBJ1-1; D uncertain. The V end was cut by 4 bases, the J end by 7 bases, with 13 bases between. Germline lookup yields CDR1 GTSNPN and CDR2 SVGIG (reference sequence). The CDR3 length is 12 residues. The CDR3 nucleotides read TGTGCCTGGAACCCCCCGTTGGGTGAAGCTTTCTTT. Amino acids: CAWNPPLGEAFF.

This clonotype has a count of ten or more. The rearrangement links TRBV11-2 to TRBJ1-1, with 7 nucleotides matching TRBD1. Germline values: CDR1 SGHAT, CDR2 FQNNGV. Trimming took 3 bases from V and 0 from J; bases not matched to a gene: 4. The CDR3 extends over 15 amino acids. CDR3: CASSLTGQVNTEAFF. The CDR3 DNA reads TGTGCCAGCAGCTTGACAGGACAGGTGAACACTGAAGCTTTCTTT.

This clonotype showed up many times. V is TRBV6-1 and J is TRBJ2-3; 13 positions agree with TRBD2. Looked up from germline, CDR1 is MNHNS and CDR2 is SASEGT. There are 16 residues in the CDR3. Trimming took 5 bases from V and 4 from J; bases not matched to a gene: 6. DNA for the CDR3: TGTGCCAGCAGTTCACCGGGACTAGCGGGGTCAGATACGCAGTATTTT. Its translation is CASSSPGLAGSDTQYF.

This clonotype was observed at least ten times. The chain uses TRBV5-1 and TRBJ2-6, with a weak D call TRBD2 (5 bases). V was pared by 0 bases and J by 0 bases, with 13 bases between. CDR3 length: 18 amino acids. The germline V gene encodes CDR1 SGHRS and CDR2 YFSETQ. CDR3 nucleotides: TGCGCCAGCAGCTTGGCTAGCAGCTCAACCTCTGGGGCCAACGTCCTGACTTTC. This encodes CASSLASSSTSGANVLTF.

This clonotype was detected ten times or more. The chain carries TRBV20-1 and TRBJ1-1, with D perhaps TRBD1 (6 bases). Germline CDR1 DFQATT, CDR2 SNEGSKA (reference sequence). Trimming removed 6 bases from V and 3 bases from J, with 20 bases in between. The CDR3 is 15 residues long. This CDR3 reads CSAPKGNRVDTEAFF. The DNA for the CDR3 is TGCAGTGCGCCCAAGGGGAACAGGGTGGACACTGAAGCTTTCTTT.

This clonotype was counted many times. The chain employs TRBV5-1 and TRBJ1-2; D might be TRBD1 (6 bases). The CDR3 totals 15 residues. The germline CDR1 and CDR2 sequences are SGHRS and YFSETQ. The V end was cut by 3 bases, the J end by 4 bases, with 16 bases between. CDR3 loop: CASSWGAGESYGYTF. In nucleotides, the CDR3 is TGCGCCAGCAGCTGGGGGGCGGGGGAGAGCTATGGCTACACCTTC.

In its sample, this clonotype was seen once. V is TRBV4-2 and J is TRBJ2-5, with TRBD1 identical over 12 bases. V was pared by 4 bases and J by 5 bases, with 8 bases of the junction left unmatched. The CDR3 covers 16 residues. Germline CDR1 is LGHNA and CDR2 is YNFKEQ. In DNA form, the CDR3 reads TGTGCCAGCAGCCGGGGGGGGACAGGGGGCGCGGAGACCCAGTACTTC. Amino acids: CASSRGGTGGAETQYF.

This clonotype was observed many times. The chain carries TRBV29-1 and TRBJ2-3, with TRBD2 matching over 8 bases. Germline CDR1 and CDR2: SQVTM and ANQGSEA. The ends lost 5 bases at V and 6 bases at J; junction bases unmatched: 10. The CDR3 covers 14 residues. The CDR3 DNA reads as TGCAGCGTTCCCCGGGGGGGGACGACCGATACGCAGTATTTT. As protein: CSVPRGGTTDTQYF.

This clonotype was found many times. This chain links TRBV30 with TRBJ2-1, with 14 bases matching TRBD2. The germline CDR1 and CDR2 sequences are GTSNPN and SVGIG (reference sequence). V was clipped by 5 bases and J by 8 bases; unmatched bases: 2. The CDR3 loop spans 13 amino acids. Here the CDR3 reads CAWEGLAGDEQFF. CDR3 DNA: TGTGCCTGGGAGGGACTAGCGGGGGATGAGCAGTTCTTC.

This clonotype was seen many times. This chain uses TRBV27 with TRBJ2-1, with 12 bases that match TRBD2. V shed 2 bases, J shed 10 bases, and the junction held 9 bases outside the gene matches. CDR1 is MNHEY, CDR2 SMNVEV, per germline (reference sequence). The CDR3 is 16 amino acids. Written as DNA, the CDR3 is TGTGCCAGCAGTTTAAGCGTGGCTAGCGGGGGGGGAGAGCAGTTCTTC. Translating it yields CASSLSVASGGGEQFF.

The V and J genes are TRBV9 and TRBJ2-1, with D perhaps being TRBD1 or TRBD2 (6 bases each). V lost 4 bases and J lost 9, with 23 bases in between. The CDR3 is 16 residues long. From germline, CDR1 is SGDLS and CDR2 YYNGEE. CDR3 DNA: TGTGCCAGCAGCCTAGGGGGGACAAGGGGACCGAGTGAGCAGTTCTTC. It is translated as CASSLGGTRGPSEQFF. The full variable domain, with the rest looked up from reference TRBV9 and TRBJ2-1, is DSGVTQTPKHLITATGQRVTLRCSPRSGDLSVYWYQQSLDQGLQFLIQYYNGEERAKGNILERFSAQQFPDLHSELNLSSLELGDSALYFCASSLGGTRGPSEQFFGPGTRLTVL.

In its sample, this clonotype was seen a few times. The chain uses TRBV3-2 and TRBJ1-2; the table's D call, TRBD1, has no DNA check behind it. TRBV3-2 is a documented pseudogene. The CDR3 has 15 residues. CDR3 region: CASSRRPRGNYGYTF. CDR3 sequence (DNA): TGTGCCAGCAGCCGCCGCCCCAGGGGGAACTATGGCTACACCTTC.

V gene TRBV6-1 combines with J gene TRBJ1-6, with D possibly TRBD1 on 5 matching bases. Germline CDR1 and CDR2: MNHNS and SASEGT. This CDR3 is 13 amino acids long. Trimming shortened V by 6 bases and J by 8 bases, and 11 bases separated the two germline ends. CDR3 protein: CASRWGGDSPLHF. The CDR3 nucleotides are TGTGCCAGCAGATGGGGGGGGGATTCACCCCTCCACTTT.

This clonotype appeared many times. The chain has TRBV2 and TRBJ1-1, with 7 bases aligning to TRBD1. The J segment lost 4 bases and the V segment lost 3 bases, leaving 11 bases of the junction unmatched. Looked up from germline, CDR1 is SNHLY and CDR2 is FYNNEI. The CDR3 is 16 residues long. This chain's CDR3 is CASSDVGGEHGTEAFF. In DNA, the CDR3 is TGTGCCAGCAGTGACGTAGGGGGCGAACACGGCACTGAAGCTTTCTTT.

This clonotype has at least ten counts. The chain couples TRBV7-8 to TRBJ2-2; D is uncertain. Germline V gene sequence: CDR1 SGHVS, CDR2 FQNEAQ. V was cut by 5 bases and J by 0 bases, with 7 bases left in between. CDR3 length equals 14 residues. CDR3 region: CASSRTSNTGELFF. In DNA form, the CDR3 reads TGTGCCAGCAGCAGAACCTCGAACACCGGGGAGCTGTTTTTT. The whole variable domain, filled in from reference TRBV7-8 and TRBJ2-2, reads GAGVSQSPRYKVAKRGQDVALRCDPISGHVSLFWYQQALGQGPEFLTYFQNEAQLDKSGLPSDRFFAERPEGSVSTLKIQRTQQEDSAVYLCASSRTSNTGELFFGEGSRLTVL.